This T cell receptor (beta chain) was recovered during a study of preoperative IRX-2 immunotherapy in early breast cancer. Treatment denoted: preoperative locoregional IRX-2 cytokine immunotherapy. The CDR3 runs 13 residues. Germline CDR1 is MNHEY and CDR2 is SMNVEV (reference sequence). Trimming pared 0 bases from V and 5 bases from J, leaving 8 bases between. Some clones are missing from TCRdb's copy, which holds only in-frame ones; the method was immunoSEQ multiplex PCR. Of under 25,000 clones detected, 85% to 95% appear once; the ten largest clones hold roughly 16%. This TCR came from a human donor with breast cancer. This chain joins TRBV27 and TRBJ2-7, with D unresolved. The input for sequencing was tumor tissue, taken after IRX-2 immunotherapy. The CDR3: CASSLSSPHEQYF. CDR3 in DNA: TGTGCCAGCAGTTTATCCTCCCCCCACGAGCAGTACTTC.